Listed below are T cell receptor beta chains from one sample, sequenced in a study of monozygotic twins with inflammatory bowel disease. After re-calling the 5' RACE reads, TCRdb lists one entry per CDR3 protein, DNA absent. Across 300,000 to 350,000 distinct CDR3 sequences, the top ten clones capture approximately 2% of the sample. The source material was blood. The origin of the receptors is a human donor with ulcerative colitis or Crohn's disease, or a healthy co-twin of an affected twin (not recorded which). The CDR3 runs from the conserved cysteine through the conserved F or W.

>TRBV12-3/TRBV12-4|TRBJ2-1
CASCRTGGGNEQFF
>TRBV7-9|TRBJ2-7
CASSLAGIQYEQYF
>TRBV12-3/TRBV12-4|TRBJ1-2
CASSRTLPGYGYTF
>TRBV20-1|TRBJ1-1
CSARRSNEAFF
>TRBV7-3|TRBJ2-7
CASSYGTGNYEQYF
>TRBV12-3/TRBV12-4|TRBJ2-7
CASSHPGPGEQYF
>TRBV6-1|TRBJ1-4
CASRRGTGNTATNEKLFF
>TRBV27|TRBJ2-2
CASSPARTAGELFF
>TRBV5-6|TRBJ2-5
CASSLATKRTQYF
>TRBV7-9|TRBJ2-7
CASSNPGTSGNYEQYF
>TRBV12-3/TRBV12-4|TRBJ1-4
CASSLESGVETNEKLFF
>TRBV20-1|TRBJ1-2
CSPLQGRDYGYTF
>TRBV9|TRBJ1-1
CASSPITGGTEAFF
>TRBV7-9|TRBJ1-4
CAIQRDTDYEKLFF
>TRBV28|TRBJ2-1
CASSLPAGQGSRGEQFF
>TRBV7-9|TRBJ2-7
CASSFGTDLYEQYF
>TRBV11-1|TRBJ2-3
CASSLGRGLAGDSPTDTQYF
>TRBV9|TRBJ2-7
CASSGPRGGEQYF
>TRBV28|TRBJ2-2
CASSFKVGGTGELFF
>TRBV20-1|TRBJ2-1
CSARDPFASSGSYNEQFF
>TRBV12-3/TRBV12-4|TRBJ2-7
CASSYRTSGGLEQYF
>TRBV15|TRBJ1-3
CATSRGGTGRSGNTIYF
>TRBV5-1|TRBJ2-1
CASSSQGDNEQFF
>TRBV12-3/TRBV12-4|TRBJ2-2
CASSPGTRLGGELFF
>TRBV20-1|TRBJ1-2
CSAKAGSDGGYTF
>TRBV12-2|TRBJ1-5
CASRLERGSPYSNQPQHF
>TRBV5-1|TRBJ1-3
CASSLARAGSGNTIYF
>TRBV20-1|TRBJ2-2
CSARLISAGELFF